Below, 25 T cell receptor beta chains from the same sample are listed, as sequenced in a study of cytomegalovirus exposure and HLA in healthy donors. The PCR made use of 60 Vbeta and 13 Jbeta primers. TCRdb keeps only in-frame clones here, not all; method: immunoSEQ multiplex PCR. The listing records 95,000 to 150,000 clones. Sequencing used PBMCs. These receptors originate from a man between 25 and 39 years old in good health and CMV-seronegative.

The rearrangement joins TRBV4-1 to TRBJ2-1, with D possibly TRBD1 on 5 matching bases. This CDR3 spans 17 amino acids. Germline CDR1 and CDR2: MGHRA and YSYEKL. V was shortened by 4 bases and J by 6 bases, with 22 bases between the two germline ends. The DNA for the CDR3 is TGCGCCAGCAGCCCCACGCCGCAGGGTTTAAGGACCAATGAGCAGTTCTTC. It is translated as CASSPTPQGLRTNEQFF.

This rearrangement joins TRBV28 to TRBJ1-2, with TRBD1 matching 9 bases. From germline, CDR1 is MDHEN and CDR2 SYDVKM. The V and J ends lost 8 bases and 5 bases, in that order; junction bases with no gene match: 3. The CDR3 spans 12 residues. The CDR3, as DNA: TGTGCCAGCTTGGACAGGGGATATGGCTACACCTTC. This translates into CASLDRGYGYTF.

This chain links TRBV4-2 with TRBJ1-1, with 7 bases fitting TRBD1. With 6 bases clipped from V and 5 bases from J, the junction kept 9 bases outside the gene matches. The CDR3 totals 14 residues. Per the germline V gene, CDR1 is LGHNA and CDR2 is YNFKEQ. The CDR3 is CASRPTGFETEAFF. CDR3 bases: TGTGCCAGCAGACCGACAGGGTTTGAGACTGAAGCTTTCTTT.

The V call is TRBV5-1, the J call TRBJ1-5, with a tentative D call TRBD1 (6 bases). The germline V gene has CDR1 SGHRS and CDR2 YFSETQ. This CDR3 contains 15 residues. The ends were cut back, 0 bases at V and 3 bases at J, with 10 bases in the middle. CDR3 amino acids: CASSLAGDTNQPQHF. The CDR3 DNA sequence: TGCGCCAGCAGCTTGGCCGGGGACACCAATCAGCCCCAGCATTTT.

CDR3 protein: CASSIGGGSGQPQHF. In DNA, the CDR3 is TGTGCCAGTAGTATAGGCGGGGGCTCGGGTCAGCCCCAGCATTTT. The chain links TRBV19 to TRBJ1-5, with D possibly matching TRBD1 (6 bases). CDR3 size: 15 residues. The germline V gene encodes CDR1 LNHDA and CDR2 SQIVND (reference sequence). V was clipped by 1 base and J by 6 bases, with 13 bases between them.

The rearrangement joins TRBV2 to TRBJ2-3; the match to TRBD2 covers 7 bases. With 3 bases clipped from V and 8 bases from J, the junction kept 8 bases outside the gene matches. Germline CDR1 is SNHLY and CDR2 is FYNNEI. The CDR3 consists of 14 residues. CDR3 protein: CASSEVGLPSTQYF. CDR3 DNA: TGTGCCAGCAGTGAGGTGGGACTACCTAGTACGCAGTATTTT.

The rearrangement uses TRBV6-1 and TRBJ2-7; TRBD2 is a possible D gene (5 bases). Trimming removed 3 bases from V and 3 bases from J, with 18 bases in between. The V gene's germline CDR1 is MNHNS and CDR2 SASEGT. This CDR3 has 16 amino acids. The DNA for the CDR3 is TGTGCCAGCAGTGAGGGTTCTAGTAACGCGGGCTACGAGCAGTACTTC. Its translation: CASSEGSSNAGYEQYF.

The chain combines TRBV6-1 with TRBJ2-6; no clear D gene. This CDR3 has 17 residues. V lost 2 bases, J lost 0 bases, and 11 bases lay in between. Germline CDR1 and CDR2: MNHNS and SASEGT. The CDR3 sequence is CASSEFEMSSGANVLTF. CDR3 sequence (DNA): TGTGCCAGCAGTGAATTCGAGATGAGCTCTGGGGCCAACGTCCTGACTTTC.

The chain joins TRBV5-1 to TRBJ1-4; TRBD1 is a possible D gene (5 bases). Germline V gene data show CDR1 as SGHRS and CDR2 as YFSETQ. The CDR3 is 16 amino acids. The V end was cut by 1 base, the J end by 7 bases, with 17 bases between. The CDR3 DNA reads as TGCGCCAGCAGCTTGTTCGGAGCGGGACTGGGTGAAAAACTGTTTTTT. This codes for CASSLFGAGLGEKLFF.

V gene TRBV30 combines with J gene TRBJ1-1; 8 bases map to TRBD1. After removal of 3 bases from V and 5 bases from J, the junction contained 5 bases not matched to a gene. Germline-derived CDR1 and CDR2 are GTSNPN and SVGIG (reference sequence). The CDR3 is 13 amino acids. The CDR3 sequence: CAWRVQGVTEAFF. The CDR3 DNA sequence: TGTGCCTGGAGGGTACAGGGGGTAACTGAAGCTTTCTTT.

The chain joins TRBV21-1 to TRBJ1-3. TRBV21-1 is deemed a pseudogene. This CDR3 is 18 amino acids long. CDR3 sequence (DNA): TGTGCCAGCAGCAAAGAGCGGGACTTCCAACTCTCTGGAAACACCATATATTTT. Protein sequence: CASSKERDFQLSGNTIYF.

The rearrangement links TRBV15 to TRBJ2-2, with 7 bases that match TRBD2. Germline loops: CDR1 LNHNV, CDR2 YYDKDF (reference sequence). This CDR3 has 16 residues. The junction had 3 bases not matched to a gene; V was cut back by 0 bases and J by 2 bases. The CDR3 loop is CATSRDIAGNTGELFF. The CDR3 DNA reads TGTGCCACCAGCAGAGATATAGCGGGCAACACCGGGGAGCTGTTTTTT.

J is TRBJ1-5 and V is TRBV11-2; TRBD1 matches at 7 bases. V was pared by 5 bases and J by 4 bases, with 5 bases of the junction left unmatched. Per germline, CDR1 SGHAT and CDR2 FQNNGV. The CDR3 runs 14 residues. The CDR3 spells CASSKTGPNQPQHF. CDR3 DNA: TGTGCCAGCAGCAAGACAGGGCCGAATCAGCCCCAGCATTTT.

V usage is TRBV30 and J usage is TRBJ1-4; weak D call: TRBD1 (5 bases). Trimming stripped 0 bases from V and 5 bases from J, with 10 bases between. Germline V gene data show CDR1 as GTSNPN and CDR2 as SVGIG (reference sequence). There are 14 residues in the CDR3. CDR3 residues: CAWSVGRGNEKLFF. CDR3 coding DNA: TGTGCCTGGAGTGTTGGGAGGGGCAATGAAAAACTGTTTTTT.

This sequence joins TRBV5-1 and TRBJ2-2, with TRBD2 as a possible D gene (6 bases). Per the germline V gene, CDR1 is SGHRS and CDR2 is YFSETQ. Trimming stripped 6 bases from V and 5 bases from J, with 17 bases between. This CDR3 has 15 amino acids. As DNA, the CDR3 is TGCGCCAGCAATAGGATAGCGGCGGGGACCGGGGAGCTGTTTTTT. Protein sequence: CASNRIAAGTGELFF.

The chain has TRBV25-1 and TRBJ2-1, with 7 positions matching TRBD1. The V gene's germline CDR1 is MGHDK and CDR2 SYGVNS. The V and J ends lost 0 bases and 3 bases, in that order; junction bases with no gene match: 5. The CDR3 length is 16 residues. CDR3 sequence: CASSEYLGQNYNEQFF. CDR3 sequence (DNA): TGTGCCAGCAGTGAATATTTGGGACAGAACTACAATGAGCAGTTCTTC.

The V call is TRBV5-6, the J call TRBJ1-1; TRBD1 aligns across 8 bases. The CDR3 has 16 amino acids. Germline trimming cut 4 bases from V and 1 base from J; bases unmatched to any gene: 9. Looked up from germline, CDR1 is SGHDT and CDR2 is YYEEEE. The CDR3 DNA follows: TGTGCCAGCAGCCTAACCGGGACAGGAGGGAACACTGAAGCTTTCTTT. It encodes CASSLTGTGGNTEAFF.

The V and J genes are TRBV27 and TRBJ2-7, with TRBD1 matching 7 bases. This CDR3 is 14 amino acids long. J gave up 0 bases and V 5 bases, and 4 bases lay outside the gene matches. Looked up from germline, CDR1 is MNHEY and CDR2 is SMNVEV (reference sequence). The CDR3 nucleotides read TGTGCCAGCAGTCCGGACAGGAGCTCCTACGAGCAGTACTTC. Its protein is CASSPDRSSYEQYF.

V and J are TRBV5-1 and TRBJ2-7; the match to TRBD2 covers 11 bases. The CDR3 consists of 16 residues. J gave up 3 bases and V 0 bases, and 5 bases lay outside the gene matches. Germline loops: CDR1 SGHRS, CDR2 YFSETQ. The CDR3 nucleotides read TGCGCCAGCAGCTTGGCCGGGACTAGCGGTAACTACGAGCAGTACTTC. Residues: CASSLAGTSGNYEQYF.

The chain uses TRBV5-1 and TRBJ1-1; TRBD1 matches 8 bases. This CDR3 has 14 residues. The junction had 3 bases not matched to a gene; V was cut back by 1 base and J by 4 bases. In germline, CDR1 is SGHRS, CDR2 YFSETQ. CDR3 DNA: TGCGCCAGCAGCTTGTATCAGGGGGCCACTGAAGCTTTCTTT. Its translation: CASSLYQGATEAFF.

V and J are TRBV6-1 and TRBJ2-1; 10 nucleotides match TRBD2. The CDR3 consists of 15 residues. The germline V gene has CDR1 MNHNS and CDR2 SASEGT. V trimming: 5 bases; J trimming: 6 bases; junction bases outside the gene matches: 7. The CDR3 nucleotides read TGTGCCAGCAGTCCTTTAGCGGGAGGCAGCAATGAGCAGTTCTTC. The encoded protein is CASSPLAGGSNEQFF.

CDR3 coding DNA: TGTGCCAGCAGTCCCTCGTGGGACAGGGCTAATGAAAAACTGTTTTTT. It specifies CASSPSWDRANEKLFF. The chain carries TRBV27 and TRBJ1-4, with 9 bases lining up with TRBD1. The CDR3 extends over 16 amino acids. Germline V gene data show CDR1 as MNHEY and CDR2 as SMNVEV (reference sequence). Germline trimming cut 5 bases from V and 3 bases from J; bases unmatched to any gene: 7.

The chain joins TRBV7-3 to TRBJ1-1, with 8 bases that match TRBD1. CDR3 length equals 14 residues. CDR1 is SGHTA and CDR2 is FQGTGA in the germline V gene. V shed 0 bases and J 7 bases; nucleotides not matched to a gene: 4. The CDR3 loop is CASSLTGGTGEAFF. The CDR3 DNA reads TGTGCCAGCAGCTTAACGGGGGGGACAGGTGAAGCTTTCTTT.

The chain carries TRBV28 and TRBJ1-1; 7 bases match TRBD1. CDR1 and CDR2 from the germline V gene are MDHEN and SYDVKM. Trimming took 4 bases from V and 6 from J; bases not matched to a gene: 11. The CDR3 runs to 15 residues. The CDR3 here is CASSSPPTGRPEAFF. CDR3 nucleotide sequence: TGTGCCAGCAGTTCACCTCCGACAGGGCGTCCTGAAGCTTTCTTT.

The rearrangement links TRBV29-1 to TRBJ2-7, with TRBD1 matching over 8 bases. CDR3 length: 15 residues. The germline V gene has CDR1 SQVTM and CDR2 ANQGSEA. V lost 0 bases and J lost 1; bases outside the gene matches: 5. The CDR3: CSVEDIDRGSYEQYF. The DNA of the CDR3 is TGCAGCGTTGAAGATATAGACAGGGGTTCCTACGAGCAGTACTTC.